This passage covers 22 T cell receptor beta chains from one sample sequenced in a study of preoperative IRX-2 immunotherapy in early breast cancer. The treatment was: preoperative locoregional IRX-2 cytokine immunotherapy. This table comes from immunoSEQ multiplex PCR, and its TCRdb copy is limited to in-frame clones, with some not included. Of 10,000 to 15,000 clones listed, around 90% are singletons. The sample was collected from a patient treated with IRX-2 immunotherapy. These TCRs come from a human donor with breast cancer.

This chain joins TRBV7-9 and TRBJ2-3; D call uncertain. Germline V gives CDR1 SEHNR, CDR2 FQNEAQ (reference sequence). V dropped 1 base and J dropped 3 bases, with 5 bases sitting between them. CDR3 size: 13 residues. Here the CDR3 reads CASSLDGTDTQYF. The CDR3 nucleotides are TGTGCCAGCAGCTTAGATGGGACAGATACGCAGTATTTT.

Comments on this clone: Relative to the germline gene, one junction end is altered; a read error may explain this. This chain uses TRBV7-7 with TRBJ2-5, with TRBD1 matching over 9 bases. Germline V gene lookup returns CDR1 SSHAT and CDR2 FNYEAQ (reference sequence). This CDR3 comprises 13 residues. The DNA for the CDR3 is TGTGCTAGCAGCTTAGAGACAGGGGGGACCCAGTACTTC. Translating gives CASSLETGGTQYF. The full variable domain, in which reference TRBV7-7 and TRBJ2-5 provide the parts outside the CDR3, is GAGVSQSPRYKVTKRGQDVTLRCDPISSHATLYWYQQALGQGPEFLTYFNYEAQPDKSGLPSDRFSAERPEGSISTLTIQRTEQRDSAMYRCASSLETGGTQYFGPGTRLLVL.

This clone was counted a single time. The CDR3 coding sequence is TGTGCCAGCAGCGCTGGGCTAGCGGGGGGCACAGATACGCAGTATTTT. Translated, it gives CASSAGLAGGTDTQYF. The chain is built from TRBV11-2 and TRBJ2-3, with 10 bases aligning to TRBD2. Germline V gene lookup returns CDR1 SGHAT and CDR2 FQNNGV. The CDR3 contains 16 residues. Unmatched junction bases numbered 6, after V lost 5 bases and J lost 1 base.

The chain carries TRBV28 and TRBJ1-2; no clear D. Between the trimmed V and J ends, which lost 8 bases and 3 bases, there was a span of 19 bases. In germline, CDR1 is MDHEN, CDR2 SYDVKM. The CDR3 length is 15 residues. This CDR3 reads CASGSVGNRDYGYTF. Here the CDR3 DNA reads TGTGCCAGCGGGTCTGTGGGGAATCGGGACTATGGCTACACCTTC.

The rearrangement uses TRBV28 and TRBJ2-7; D not certain. This CDR3 is 15 amino acids long. Germline values: CDR1 MDHEN, CDR2 SYDVKM. Trimming took off 2 bases at V and 0 bases at J, with 11 bases between the two ends. CDR3 in DNA: TGTGCCAGCAGTTTAGGGTCGGAGAGCTCCTACGAGCAGTACGTC. Protein sequence: CASSLGSESSYEQYV.

This chain joins TRBV28 and TRBJ1-5, with a weak D call TRBD1 (6 bases). Germline loops: CDR1 MDHEN, CDR2 SYDVKM. Trimming took off 6 bases at V and 3 bases at J, with 18 bases between the two ends. CDR3 length: 16 residues. CDR3 sequence reads: CASSFPVDRTNQPQHF. The DNA for the CDR3 is TGTGCCAGCAGCTTCCCAGTCGACAGGACCAATCAGCCCCAGCATTTT.

In nucleotides, the CDR3 is TGTGCAAGTCGCTTACCCCGAGGACAGAGCTCCTACGAGCAGTACGTC. It specifies CASRLPRGQSSYEQYV. This chain links TRBV12-2 with TRBJ2-7; the table's D gene call, TRBD1, was not cross checked with the DNA. TRBV12-2 is a pseudogene locus. There are 16 residues in the CDR3.

V gene TRBV4-1 combines with J gene TRBJ2-5; D unclear. From germline, CDR1 is MGHRA and CDR2 YSYEKL. V dropped 5 bases and J dropped 0 bases, with 13 bases sitting between them. This CDR3 contains 15 residues. The CDR3 sequence is CASSDGAEYQETQYF. The CDR3 region has the DNA TGCGCCAGCAGCGACGGAGCAGAGTACCAAGAGACCCAGTACTTC.

The chain is built from TRBV6-5 and TRBJ2-5; the D gene is possibly TRBD1 (5 bases). V lost 0 bases and J 2 bases, leaving 7 bases between the germline ends. CDR1 and CDR2 from the germline V gene are MNHEY and SVGAGI. The CDR3 extends over 14 amino acids. DNA of the CDR3: TGTGCCAGCAGTTACTCGGCAGGGCAAGAGACCCAGTACTTC. Translating gives CASSYSAGQETQYF.

The chain employs TRBV29-1 and TRBJ1-2; 8 positions match TRBD1. V trimming: 7 bases; J trimming: 7 bases; junction bases outside the gene matches: 8. This CDR3 spans 12 amino acids. Germline loops: CDR1 SQVTM, CDR2 ANQGSEA. The CDR3 loop is CSAGGTLAGYTF. CDR3 DNA sequence: TGCAGCGCAGGGGGCACCCTAGCTGGCTACACCTTC.

The chain couples TRBV9 to TRBJ2-7, with 8 positions matching TRBD1. CDR3 size: 13 residues. J was trimmed by 3 bases and V by 3 bases; bases with no gene match: 2. The germline V gene has CDR1 SGDLS and CDR2 YYNGEE. In DNA, the CDR3 is TGTGCCAGCAGCGCGACAGGGGTCTACGAGCAGTACTTC. Amino acid sequence: CASSATGVYEQYF.

The V gene is TRBV7-9, the J gene TRBJ2-1, with D unresolved. The germline V gene has CDR1 SEHNR and CDR2 FQNEAQ (reference sequence). This CDR3 is built from 16 residues. V was cut by 1 base and J by 7 bases, with 17 bases left in between. The CDR3 region is CASSLGSPQIGNEQFF. The CDR3 region has the DNA TGTGCCAGCAGCTTAGGGTCCCCCCAAATTGGGAATGAGCAGTTCTTC.

J is TRBJ1-2 and V is TRBV27, with D uncertain. The V gene lost 6 bases and the J gene lost 4 bases, with 15 bases spanning the gap. The CDR3 runs to 14 residues. Germline CDR1 and CDR2: MNHEY and SMNVEV (reference sequence). As DNA, the CDR3 is TGTGCCAGCAGACATCCCGGGAACCTCTATGGCTACACCTTC. It yields the protein CASRHPGNLYGYTF.

The rearrangement joins TRBV10-3 to TRBJ2-3, with 7 bases that match TRBD2. CDR1 and CDR2 (germline): ENHRY, SYGVKD. CDR3 length: 16 residues. V trimming: 6 bases; J trimming: 3 bases; junction bases outside the gene matches: 12. This chain's CDR3 is CAIRPGASGQTDTQYF. The CDR3 coding sequence is TGTGCCATCAGACCCGGCGCTAGCGGTCAAACAGATACGCAGTATTTT.

The genes are TRBV19 and TRBJ2-2, with D possibly being TRBD1 (7 bases). Germline V gene data show CDR1 as LNHDA and CDR2 as SQIVND (reference sequence). This CDR3 is built from 15 residues. V was pared by 4 bases and J by 5 bases, with 14 bases between. In DNA form, the CDR3 reads TGTGCCAGTAGTACCCAGGGGGGCAATACCGGGGAGCTGTTTTTT. Encoded protein: CASSTQGGNTGELFF.

The chain combines TRBV6-5 with TRBJ1-1; possible D gene TRBD1, 5 bases. V lost 0 bases and J lost 2, with 10 bases in between. The CDR3 is 15 amino acids. Germline V gene sequence: CDR1 MNHEY, CDR2 SVGAGI. DNA for the CDR3: TGTGCCAGCAGTTACTCGGGGCGCACCAACACTGAAGCTTTCTTT. Translating it yields CASSYSGRTNTEAFF.

The chain links TRBV18 to TRBJ2-3, with D unclear. The V end was cut by 1 base, the J end by 7 bases, with 3 bases between. The CDR3 length is 11 residues. The germline CDR1 and CDR2 sequences are KGHSH and LQKENI. The CDR3 spells CASSPQNTQYF. The CDR3 bases are TGTGCCAGCTCACCACAGAATACGCAGTATTTT.

This clone was seen a handful of times. The V and J genes are TRBV13 and TRBJ1-3, with a weak D call TRBD1 (5 bases). The V gene's germline CDR1 is PRHDT and CDR2 FYEKMQ (reference sequence). CDR3 size: 16 residues. The V end was cut by 5 bases, the J end by 1 base, with 15 bases between. The CDR3 DNA reads as TGTGCCAGCAGCCATAGGGGAGCTTTATCTGGAAACACCATATATTTT. Amino acids: CASSHRGALSGNTIYF.

The chain links TRBV12-5 to TRBJ1-1, with TRBD1 matching 9 bases. The germline V gene encodes CDR1 LGHNT and CDR2 FRNRAP. The CDR3 loop spans 16 amino acids. The ends lost 5 bases at V and 4 bases at J; junction bases unmatched: 11. For the CDR3, the DNA is TGTGCTAGTGGTCTCCGAATGACAGGGGGGAGCACTGAAGCTTTCTTT. Translating gives CASGLRMTGGSTEAFF.

V and J are TRBV30 and TRBJ1-2; 10 positions match TRBD1. Germline CDR1 is GTSNPN and CDR2 is SVGIG (reference sequence). This CDR3 comprises 19 residues. J gave up 4 bases and V 3 bases, and 20 bases lay outside the gene matches. The CDR3 region is CAWRPLGQGITYEGYGYTF. DNA for the CDR3: TGTGCCTGGAGACCTCTGGGACAGGGGATAACTTATGAGGGCTATGGCTACACCTTC.

The J gene is TRBJ2-1, the V gene TRBV18, with D hard to call. Trimming stripped 6 bases from V and 3 bases from J, with 6 bases between. Germline assignment: CDR1 KGHSH and CDR2 LQKENI. This CDR3 contains 12 residues. CDR3: CASSGNYNEQFF. The CDR3 nucleotides read TGTGCCAGCTCCGGTAACTACAATGAGCAGTTCTTC.

The gene calls are TRBV4-1 and TRBJ1-6; D unresolved. There are 14 residues in the CDR3. V dropped 1 base and J dropped 7 bases, with 8 bases sitting between them. Germline V lookup: CDR1 MGHRA, CDR2 YSYEKL. Here the CDR3 reads CASSQVNWNSPLHF. As DNA, the CDR3 is TGCGCCAGCAGCCAAGTAAATTGGAATTCACCCCTCCACTTT.